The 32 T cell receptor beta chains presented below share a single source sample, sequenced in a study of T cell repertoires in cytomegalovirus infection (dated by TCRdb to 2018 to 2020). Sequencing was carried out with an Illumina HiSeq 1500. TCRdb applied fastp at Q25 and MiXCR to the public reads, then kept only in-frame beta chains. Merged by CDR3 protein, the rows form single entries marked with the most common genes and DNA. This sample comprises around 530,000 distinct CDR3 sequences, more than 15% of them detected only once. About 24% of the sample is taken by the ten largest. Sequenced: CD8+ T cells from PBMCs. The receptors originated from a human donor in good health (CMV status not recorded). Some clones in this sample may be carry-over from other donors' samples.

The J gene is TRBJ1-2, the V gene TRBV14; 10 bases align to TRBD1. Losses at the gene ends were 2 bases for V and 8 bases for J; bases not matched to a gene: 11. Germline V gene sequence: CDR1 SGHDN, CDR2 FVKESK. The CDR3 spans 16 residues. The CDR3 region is CASSQLRRGQGFGYTF. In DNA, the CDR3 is TGTGCCAGCAGCCAACTCCGCCGGGGACAGGGGTTCGGCTACACCTTC.

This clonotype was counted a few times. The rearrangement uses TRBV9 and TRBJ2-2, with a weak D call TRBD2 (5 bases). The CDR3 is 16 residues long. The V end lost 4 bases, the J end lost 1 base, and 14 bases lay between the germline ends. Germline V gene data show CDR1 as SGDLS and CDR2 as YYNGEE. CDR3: CASSSGSPLNTGELFF. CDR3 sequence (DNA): TGTGCCAGCAGCTCGGGATCCCCATTGAACACCGGGGAGCTGTTTTTT.

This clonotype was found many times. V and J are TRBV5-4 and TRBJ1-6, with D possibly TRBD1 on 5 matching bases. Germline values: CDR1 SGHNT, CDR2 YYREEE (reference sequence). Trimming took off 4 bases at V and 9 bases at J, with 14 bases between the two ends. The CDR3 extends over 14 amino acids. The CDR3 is CASSHRDGISPLHF. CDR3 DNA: TGTGCCAGCAGCCACCGGGACGGAATTTCACCCCTCCACTTT.

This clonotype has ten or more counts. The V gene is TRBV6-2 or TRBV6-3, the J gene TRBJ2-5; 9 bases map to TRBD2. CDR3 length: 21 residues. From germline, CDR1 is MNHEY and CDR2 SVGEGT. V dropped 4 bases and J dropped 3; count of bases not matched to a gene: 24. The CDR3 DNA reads TGTGCCAGCAGTTCCTCGACTAGCGGAACCTTTGGGTGGAGGAGGGAAGAGACCCAGTACTTC. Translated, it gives CASSSSTSGTFGWRREETQYF.

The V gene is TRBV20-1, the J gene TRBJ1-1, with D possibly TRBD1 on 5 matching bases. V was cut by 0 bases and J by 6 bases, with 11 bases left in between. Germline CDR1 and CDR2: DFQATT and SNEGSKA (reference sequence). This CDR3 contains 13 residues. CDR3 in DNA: TGCAGTGCTAGAGATCTTCGGGGACCTGAAGCTTTCTTT. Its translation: CSARDLRGPEAFF.

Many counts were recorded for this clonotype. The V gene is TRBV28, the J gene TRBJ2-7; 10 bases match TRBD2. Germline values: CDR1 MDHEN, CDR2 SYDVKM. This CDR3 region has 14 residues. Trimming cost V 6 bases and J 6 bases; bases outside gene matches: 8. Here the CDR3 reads CASSVRRLAGEQYF. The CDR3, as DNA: TGTGCCAGCAGCGTCCGGAGACTAGCGGGCGAGCAGTACTTC.

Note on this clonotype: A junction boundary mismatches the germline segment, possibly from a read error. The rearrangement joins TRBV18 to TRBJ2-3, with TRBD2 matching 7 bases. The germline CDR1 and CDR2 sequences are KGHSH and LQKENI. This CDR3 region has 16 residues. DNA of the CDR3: TGTGCCAGCTCACCTGGCGAGGGAGGGCCCGAGGATACGCGGTATTTT. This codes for CASSPGEGGPEDTRYF.

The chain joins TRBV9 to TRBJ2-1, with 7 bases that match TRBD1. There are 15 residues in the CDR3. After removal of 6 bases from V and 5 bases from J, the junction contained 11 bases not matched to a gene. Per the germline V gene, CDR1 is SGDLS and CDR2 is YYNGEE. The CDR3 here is CASTGEGAPDNEQFF. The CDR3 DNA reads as TGTGCCAGCACCGGAGAGGGGGCCCCCGACAATGAGCAGTTCTTC.

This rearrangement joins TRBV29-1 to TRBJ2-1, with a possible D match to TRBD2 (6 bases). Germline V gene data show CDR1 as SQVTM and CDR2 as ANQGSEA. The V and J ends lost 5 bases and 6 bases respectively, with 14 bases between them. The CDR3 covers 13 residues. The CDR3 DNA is TGCAGCGTTTCAGGGCGCGGGGCCAATGAGCAGTTCTTC. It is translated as CSVSGRGANEQFF.

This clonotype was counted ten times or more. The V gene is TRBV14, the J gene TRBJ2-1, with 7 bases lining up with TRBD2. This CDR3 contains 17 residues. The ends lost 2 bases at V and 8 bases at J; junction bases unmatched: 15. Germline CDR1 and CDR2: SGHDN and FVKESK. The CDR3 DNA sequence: TGTGCCAGCAGCCAAAGTGGGGGGTCTAGCGGCATCGATGAGCAGTTCTTC. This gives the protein CASSQSGGSSGIDEQFF.

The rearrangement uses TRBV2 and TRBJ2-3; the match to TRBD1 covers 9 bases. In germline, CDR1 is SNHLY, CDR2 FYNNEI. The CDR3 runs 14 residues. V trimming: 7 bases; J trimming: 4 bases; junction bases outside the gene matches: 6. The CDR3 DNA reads TGTGCCAGCAAAAACAGGGGGCGCGCAGATACGCAGTATTTT. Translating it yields CASKNRGRADTQYF.

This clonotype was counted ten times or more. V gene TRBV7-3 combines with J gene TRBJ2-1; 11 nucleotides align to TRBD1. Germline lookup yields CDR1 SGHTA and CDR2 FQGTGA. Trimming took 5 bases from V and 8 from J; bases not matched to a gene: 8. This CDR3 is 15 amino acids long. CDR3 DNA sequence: TGTGCCAGCAGCCACAGGGACAGGGGGTTTGATGAGCAGTTCTTC. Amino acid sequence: CASSHRDRGFDEQFF. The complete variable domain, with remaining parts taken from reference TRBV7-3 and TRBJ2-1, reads GAGVSQTPSNKVTEKGKYVELRCDPISGHTALYWYRQSLGQGPEFLIYFQGTGAADDSGLPNDRFFAVRPEGSVSTLKIQRTERGDSAVYLCASSHRDRGFDEQFFGPGTRLTVL.

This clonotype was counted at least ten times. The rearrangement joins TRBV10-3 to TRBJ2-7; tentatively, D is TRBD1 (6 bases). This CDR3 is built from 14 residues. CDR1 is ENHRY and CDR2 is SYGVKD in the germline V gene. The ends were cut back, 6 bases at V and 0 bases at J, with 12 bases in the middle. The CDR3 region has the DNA TGTGCCATCAGCCCAGGACAGTTCTCCTACGAGCAGTACTTC. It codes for CAISPGQFSYEQYF.

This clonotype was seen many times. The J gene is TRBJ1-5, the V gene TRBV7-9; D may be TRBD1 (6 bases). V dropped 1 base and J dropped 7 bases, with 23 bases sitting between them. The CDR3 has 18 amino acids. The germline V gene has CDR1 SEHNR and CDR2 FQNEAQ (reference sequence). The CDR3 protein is CASSLEGPLGGAWQPQHF. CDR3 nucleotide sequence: TGTGCCAGCAGCTTAGAGGGGCCCTTGGGGGGGGCCTGGCAGCCCCAGCATTTT.

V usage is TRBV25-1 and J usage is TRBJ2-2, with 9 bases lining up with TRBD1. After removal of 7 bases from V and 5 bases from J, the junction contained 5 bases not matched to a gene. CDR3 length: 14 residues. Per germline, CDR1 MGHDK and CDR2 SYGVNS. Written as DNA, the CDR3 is TGTGCCAGCATGACCGACAGGGGGACCGGGGAGCTGTTTTTT. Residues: CASMTDRGTGELFF.

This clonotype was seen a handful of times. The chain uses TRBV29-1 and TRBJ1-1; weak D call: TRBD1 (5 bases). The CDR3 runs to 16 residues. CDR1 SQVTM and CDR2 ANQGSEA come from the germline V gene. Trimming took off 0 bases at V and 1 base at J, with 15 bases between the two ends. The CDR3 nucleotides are TGCAGCGTTGAAGAGGTCTACAGGACAACGAACACTGAAGCTTTCTTT. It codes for CSVEEVYRTTNTEAFF. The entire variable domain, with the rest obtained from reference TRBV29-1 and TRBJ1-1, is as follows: SAVISQKPSRDICQRGTSLTIQCQVDSQVTMMFWYRQQPGQSLTLIATANQGSEATYESGFVIDKFPISRPNLTFSTLTVSNMSPEDSSIYLCSVEEVYRTTNTEAFFGQGTRLTVV.

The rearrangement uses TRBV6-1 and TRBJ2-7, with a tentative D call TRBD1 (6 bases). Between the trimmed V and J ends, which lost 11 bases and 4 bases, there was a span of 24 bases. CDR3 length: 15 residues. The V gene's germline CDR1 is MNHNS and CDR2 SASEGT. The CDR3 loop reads CAGSLGTGHLYEQYF. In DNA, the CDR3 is TGTGCCGGATCTTTGGGGACGGGACACCTTTACGAGCAGTACTTC.

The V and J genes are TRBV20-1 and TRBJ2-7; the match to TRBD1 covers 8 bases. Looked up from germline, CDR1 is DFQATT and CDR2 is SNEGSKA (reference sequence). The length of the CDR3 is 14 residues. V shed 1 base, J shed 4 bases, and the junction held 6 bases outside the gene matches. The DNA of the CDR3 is TGCAGTGCTAGAGGCAGGGGGCTTGGGTACGAGCAGTACTTC. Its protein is CSARGRGLGYEQYF.

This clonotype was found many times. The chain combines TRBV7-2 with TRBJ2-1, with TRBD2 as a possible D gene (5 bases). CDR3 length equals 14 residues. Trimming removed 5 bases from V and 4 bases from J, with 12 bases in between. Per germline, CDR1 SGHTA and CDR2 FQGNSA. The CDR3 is CASSLDGDYNEQFF. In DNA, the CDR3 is TGTGCCAGCAGCCTGGACGGGGATTACAATGAGCAGTTCTTC.

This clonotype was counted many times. CDR3 bases: TGTGCCAGCAACCAAGAAGCATCGAACTATGGCTACACCTTC. This gives the protein CASNQEASNYGYTF. The gene calls are TRBV7-9 and TRBJ1-2; D call uncertain. The V gene's germline CDR1 is SEHNR and CDR2 FQNEAQ (reference sequence). V lost 7 bases to trimming and J lost 2 bases, with 14 bases between them. The CDR3 is 14 amino acids.

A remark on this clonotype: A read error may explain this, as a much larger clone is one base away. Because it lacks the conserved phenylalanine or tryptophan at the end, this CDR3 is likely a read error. The CDR3 is CAISGKAGGRTDTQYS. The CDR3 DNA sequence: TGTGCCATCAGTGGAAAAGCGGGGGGCCGCACAGATACGCAGTATTCT. The chain is built from TRBV10-3 and TRBJ2-3, with 9 bases identical to TRBD2. CDR1 and CDR2 from the germline V gene are ENHRY and SYGVKD. V trimming: 4 bases; J trimming: 1 base; junction bases outside the gene matches: 6. The CDR3 loop spans 16 amino acids.

The CDR3 loop reads CASSIGTGGGGVDEQFF. The CDR3 DNA follows: TGTGCCAGCAGTATCGGAACGGGGGGGGGCGGGGTGGATGAGCAGTTCTTC. The chain combines TRBV27 with TRBJ2-1; 8 bases are shared with TRBD2. Germline values: CDR1 MNHEY, CDR2 SMNVEV (reference sequence). The CDR3 loop spans 17 amino acids. The V segment lost 5 bases and the J segment 8 bases; nucleotides outside the gene matches: 17.

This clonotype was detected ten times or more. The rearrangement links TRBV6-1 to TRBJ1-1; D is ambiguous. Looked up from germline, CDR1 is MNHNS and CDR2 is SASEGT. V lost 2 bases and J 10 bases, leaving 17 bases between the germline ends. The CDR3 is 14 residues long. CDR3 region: CASSEYRVREGAFF. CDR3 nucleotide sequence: TGTGCCAGCAGTGAATATCGGGTCAGAGAGGGAGCTTTCTTT.

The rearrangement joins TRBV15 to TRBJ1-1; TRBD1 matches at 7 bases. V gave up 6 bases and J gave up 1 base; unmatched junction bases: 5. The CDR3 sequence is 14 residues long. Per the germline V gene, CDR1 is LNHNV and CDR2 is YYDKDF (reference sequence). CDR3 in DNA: TGTGCCACCAGTACGGACAGGACGAACACTGAAGCTTTCTTT. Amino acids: CATSTDRTNTEAFF.

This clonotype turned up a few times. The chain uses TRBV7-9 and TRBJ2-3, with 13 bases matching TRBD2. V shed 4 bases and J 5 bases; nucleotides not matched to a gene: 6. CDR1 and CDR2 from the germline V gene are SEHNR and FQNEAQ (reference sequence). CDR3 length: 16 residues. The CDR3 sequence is CASSSTRLAGGDTQYF. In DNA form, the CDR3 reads TGTGCCAGCAGCTCCACTCGACTAGCGGGGGGAGATACGCAGTATTTT. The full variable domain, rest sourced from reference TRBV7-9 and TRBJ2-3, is DTGVSQNPRHKITKRGQNVTFRCDPISEHNRLYWYRQTLGQGPEFLTYFQNEAQLEKSRLLSDRFSAERPKGSFSTLEIQRTEQGDSAMYLCASSSTRLAGGDTQYFGPGTRLTVL.

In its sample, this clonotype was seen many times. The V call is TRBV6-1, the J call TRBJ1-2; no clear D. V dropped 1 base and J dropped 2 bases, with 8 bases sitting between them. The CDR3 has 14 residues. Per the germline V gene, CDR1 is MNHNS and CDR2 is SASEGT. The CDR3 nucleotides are TGTGCCAGCAGTGAAGACAGCAACAACTATGGCTACACCTTC. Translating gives CASSEDSNNYGYTF.

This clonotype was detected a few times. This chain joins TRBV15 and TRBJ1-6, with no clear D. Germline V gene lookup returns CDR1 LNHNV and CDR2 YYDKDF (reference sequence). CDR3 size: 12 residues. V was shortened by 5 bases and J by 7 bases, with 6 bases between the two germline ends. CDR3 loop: CATSSPNSPLHF. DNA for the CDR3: TGTGCCACCAGCTCCCCCAATTCACCCCTCCACTTT.

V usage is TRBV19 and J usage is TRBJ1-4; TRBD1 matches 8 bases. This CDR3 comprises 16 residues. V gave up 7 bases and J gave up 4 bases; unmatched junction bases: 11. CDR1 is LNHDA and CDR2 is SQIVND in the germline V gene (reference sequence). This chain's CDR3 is CASIPPGQGGNEKLFF. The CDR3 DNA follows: TGTGCCAGTATACCCCCCGGACAGGGAGGTAATGAAAAACTGTTTTTT.

Here the CDR3 DNA reads TGTGCCAGCAGCTTAAACCCGGATAATTCACCCCTCCACTTT. This sequence encodes CASSLNPDNSPLHF. The chain employs TRBV7-3 and TRBJ1-6, with unresolved D. The CDR3 extends over 14 amino acids. Germline CDR1 reads SGHTA; CDR2 reads FQGTGA. V was pared by 1 base and J by 5 bases, with 6 bases between.

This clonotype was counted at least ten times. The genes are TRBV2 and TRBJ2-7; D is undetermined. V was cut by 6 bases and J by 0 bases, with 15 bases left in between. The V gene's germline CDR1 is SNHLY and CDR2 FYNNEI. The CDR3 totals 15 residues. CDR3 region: CASSSIRASSYEQYF. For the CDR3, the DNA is TGTGCCAGCAGCAGTATAAGGGCCAGCTCCTACGAGCAGTACTTC. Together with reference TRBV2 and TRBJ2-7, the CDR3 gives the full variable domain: EPEVTQTPSHQVTQMGQEVILRCVPISNHLYFYWYRQILGQKVEFLVSFYNNEISEKSEIFDDQFSVERPDGSNFTLKIRSTKLEDSAMYFCASSSIRASSYEQYFGPGTRLTVT.

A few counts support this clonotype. The DNA of the CDR3 is TGTGCCAGCAGCCCCCGGACTAGCGGGAGGGCCAGGGAGCAGTACTTC. The encoded protein is CASSPRTSGRAREQYF. This chain connects TRBV6-5 to TRBJ2-7, with 15 positions matching TRBD2. J gave up 7 bases and V 6 bases, and 10 bases lay outside the gene matches. Germline values: CDR1 MNHEY, CDR2 SVGAGI. The CDR3 extends over 16 amino acids.

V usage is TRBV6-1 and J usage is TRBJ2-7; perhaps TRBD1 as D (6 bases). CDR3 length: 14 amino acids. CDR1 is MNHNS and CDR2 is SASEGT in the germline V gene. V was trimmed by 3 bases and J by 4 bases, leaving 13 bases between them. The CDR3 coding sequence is TGTGCCAGCAGTGAGATTAGGCAGGGGTACGAGCAGTACTTC. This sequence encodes CASSEIRQGYEQYF.